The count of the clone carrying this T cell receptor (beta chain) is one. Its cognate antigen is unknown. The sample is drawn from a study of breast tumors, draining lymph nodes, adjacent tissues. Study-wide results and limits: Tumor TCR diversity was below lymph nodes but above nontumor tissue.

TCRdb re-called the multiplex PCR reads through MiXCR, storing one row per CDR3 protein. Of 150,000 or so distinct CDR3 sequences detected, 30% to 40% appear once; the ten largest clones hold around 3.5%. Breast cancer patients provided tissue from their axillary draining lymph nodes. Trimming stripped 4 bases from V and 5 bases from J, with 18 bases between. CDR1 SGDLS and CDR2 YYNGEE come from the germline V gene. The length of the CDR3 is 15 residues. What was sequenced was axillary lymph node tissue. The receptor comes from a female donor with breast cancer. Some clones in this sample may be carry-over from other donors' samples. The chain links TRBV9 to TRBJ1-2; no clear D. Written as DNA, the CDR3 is TGTGCCAGCAGCAGAAATGATGGGGTCTCGTATGGCTACACCTTC. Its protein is CASSRNDGVSYGYTF.